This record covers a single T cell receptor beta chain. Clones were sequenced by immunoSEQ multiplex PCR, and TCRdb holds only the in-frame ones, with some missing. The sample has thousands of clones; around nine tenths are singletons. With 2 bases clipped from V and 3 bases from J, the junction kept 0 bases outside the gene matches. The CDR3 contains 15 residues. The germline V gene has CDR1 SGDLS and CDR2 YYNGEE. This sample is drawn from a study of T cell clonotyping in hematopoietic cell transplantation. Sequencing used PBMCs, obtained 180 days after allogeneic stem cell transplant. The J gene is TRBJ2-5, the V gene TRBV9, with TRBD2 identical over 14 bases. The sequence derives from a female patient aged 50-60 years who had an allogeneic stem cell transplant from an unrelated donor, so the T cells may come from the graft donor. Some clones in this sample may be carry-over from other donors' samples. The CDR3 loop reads CASSVTSGGEETQYF. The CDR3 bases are TGTGCCAGCAGCGTGACTAGCGGGGGGGAAGAGACCCAGTACTTC.